The present T cell receptor beta chain was sequenced within a study of T cell clones after liver transplantation. Turning to the study itself: Immunosuppression withdrawal was tried within 2 years after liver transplantation in this trial. Until 12-24 months post-transplant, subjects got standard immunosuppression and no induction. Blood was drawn pre-transplant, before withdrawal, and after full or failed withdrawal.

Here immunoSEQ multiplex PCR was the method, and the copy in TCRdb shows in-frame clones only, minus some. The sample records 65,000 to 90,000 clones, roughly nine tenths being singletons. Overall study findings and caveats: Post-transplant, graft-donor-reactive CD4 TCRbeta sequences in blood dropped significantly in most of the 8 subjects.

This clone was seen just once. Its antigen is still unknown. The CDR3 spans 14 residues. The germline V gene encodes CDR1 SGHRS and CDR2 YFSETQ. Between the trimmed V and J ends, which lost 1 base and 3 bases, there was a span of 10 bases. This material consisted of CD4+ T cells from blood, taken before liver transplant. This clonotype was obtained from a human donor who received a liver transplant. This chain connects TRBV5-1 to TRBJ1-1; D uncertain. The CDR3 DNA reads as TGCGCCAGCAGCTTGCTTGGCAGCTACACTGAAGCTTTCTTT. It is translated as CASSLLGSYTEAFF.